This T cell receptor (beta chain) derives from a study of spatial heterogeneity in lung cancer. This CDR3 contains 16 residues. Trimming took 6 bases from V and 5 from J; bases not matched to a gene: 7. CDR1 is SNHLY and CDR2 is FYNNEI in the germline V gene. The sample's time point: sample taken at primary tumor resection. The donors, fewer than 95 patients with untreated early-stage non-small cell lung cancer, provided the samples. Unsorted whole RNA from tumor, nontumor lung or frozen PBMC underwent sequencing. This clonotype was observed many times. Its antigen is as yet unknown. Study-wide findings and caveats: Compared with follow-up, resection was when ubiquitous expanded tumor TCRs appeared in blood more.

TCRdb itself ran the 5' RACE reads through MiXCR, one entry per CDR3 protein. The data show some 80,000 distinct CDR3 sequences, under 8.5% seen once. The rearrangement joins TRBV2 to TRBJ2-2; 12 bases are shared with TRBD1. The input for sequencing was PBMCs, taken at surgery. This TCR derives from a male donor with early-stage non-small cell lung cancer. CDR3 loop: CASSAGTGGRTGELFF. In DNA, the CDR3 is TGTGCCAGCAGCGCCGGGACAGGGGGCAGGACCGGGGAGCTGTTTTTT.